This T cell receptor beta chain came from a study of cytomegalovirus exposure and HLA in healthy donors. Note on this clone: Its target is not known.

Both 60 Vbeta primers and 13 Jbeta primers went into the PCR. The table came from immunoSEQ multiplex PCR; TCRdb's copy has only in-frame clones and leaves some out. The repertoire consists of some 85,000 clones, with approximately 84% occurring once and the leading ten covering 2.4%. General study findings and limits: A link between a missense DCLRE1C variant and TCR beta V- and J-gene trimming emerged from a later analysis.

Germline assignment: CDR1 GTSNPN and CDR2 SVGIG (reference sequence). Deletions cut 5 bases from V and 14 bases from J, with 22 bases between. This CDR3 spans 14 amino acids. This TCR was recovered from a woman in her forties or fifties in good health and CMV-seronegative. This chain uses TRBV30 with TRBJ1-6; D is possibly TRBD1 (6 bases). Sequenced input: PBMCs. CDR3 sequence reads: CAWGPGGPNQALHF. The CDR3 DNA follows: TGTGCCTGGGGCCCTGGGGGCCCCAATCAGGCCCTCCACTTT. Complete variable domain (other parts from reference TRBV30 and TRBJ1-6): SQTIHQWPATLVQPVGSPLSLECTVEGTSNPNLYWYRQAAGRGLQLLFYSVGIGQISSEVPQNLSASRPQDRQFILSSKKLLLSDSGFYLCAWGPGGPNQALHFGNGTRLTVT.